One sample yielded the 22 T cell receptor beta chains listed below, sequenced in a study of blood T cell repertoires in COVID-19. The repertoire was sequenced with immunoSEQ multiplex PCR; TCRdb's copy has only in-frame clones and lacks some. Seen here are about 350,000 clones, more than 75% observed once, and the top ten hold around 3.5%. Sequencing was done on a sample of peripheral blood. The receptors come from a young woman who had recovered from COVID-19.

The rearrangement uses TRBV2 and TRBJ2-1, with a possible D match to TRBD1 (6 bases). The ends were cut back, 0 bases at V and 1 base at J, with 10 bases in the middle. Germline lookup yields CDR1 SNHLY and CDR2 FYNNEI. This CDR3 has 16 residues. CDR3 DNA sequence: TGTGCCAGCAGTGAAGCGCAGGGGTGGTCCTACAATGAGCAGTTCTTC. Translating gives CASSEAQGWSYNEQFF.

The chain joins TRBV4-1 to TRBJ1-1, with a tentative D call TRBD1 (6 bases). The germline V and J ends were trimmed by 0 bases and 4 bases, with 15 bases remaining between them. Germline-derived CDR1 and CDR2 are MGHRA and YSYEKL. This CDR3 has 16 amino acids. This CDR3 is CASSQESKRGSTEAFF. As DNA, the CDR3 is TGCGCCAGCAGCCAAGAATCAAAAAGGGGGTCCACTGAAGCTTTCTTT.

The chain uses TRBV7-2 and TRBJ2-3; D may be TRBD2 (5 bases). The CDR3 extends over 15 amino acids. Trimming took 1 base from V and 6 from J, leaving 14 bases between them. The germline V gene has CDR1 SGHTA and CDR2 FQGNSA. The CDR3 loop reads CASSLVLVPGDTQYF. CDR3 in DNA: TGTGCCAGCAGCTTAGTCCTGGTGCCGGGGGATACGCAGTATTTT.

The chain uses TRBV7-8 and TRBJ2-3; no reliable D call. Germline lookup yields CDR1 SGHVS and CDR2 FQNEAQ. CDR3 length: 12 residues. The V and J ends lost 5 bases and 0 bases respectively, with 3 bases between them. CDR3 amino acids: CASSLSTDTQYF. The CDR3 nucleotides read TGTGCCAGCAGCCTAAGCACAGATACGCAGTATTTT.

This rearrangement joins TRBV5-1 to TRBJ2-6, with D hard to call. The CDR3 contains 18 residues. Between the trimmed V and J ends, which lost 3 bases and 0 bases, there was a span of 16 bases. Germline V gene data show CDR1 as SGHRS and CDR2 as YFSETQ. CDR3 sequence: CASSSRQDISSGANVLTF. CDR3 DNA: TGCGCCAGCAGCTCAAGACAAGATATAAGCTCTGGGGCCAACGTCCTGACTTTC. The variable domain in full, completed from reference TRBV5-1 and TRBJ2-6, reads KAGVTQTPRYLIKTRGQQVTLSCSPISGHRSVSWYQQTPGQGLQFLFEYFSETQRNKGNFPGRFSGRQFSNSRSEMNVSTLELGDSALYLCASSSRQDISSGANVLTFGAGSRLTVL.

CDR3: CASSGAGGAPTGELFF. The CDR3 bases are TGTGCCAGCAGTGGAGCGGGAGGAGCTCCCACCGGGGAGCTGTTTTTT. The genes are TRBV6-1 and TRBJ2-2; TRBD2 agrees at 9 bases. Germline loops: CDR1 MNHNS, CDR2 SASEGT. This CDR3 has 16 residues. The V segment lost 4 bases and the J segment 4 bases; nucleotides outside the gene matches: 7.

The V and J genes are TRBV7-9 and TRBJ2-3; D unclear. Germline assignment: CDR1 SEHNR and CDR2 FQNEAQ (reference sequence). This CDR3 region has 13 residues. Trimming stripped 8 bases from V and 3 bases from J, with 12 bases between. Here the CDR3 reads CASSIWRTDTQYF. The CDR3 region has the DNA TGTGCCAGCTCCATTTGGAGAACAGATACGCAGTATTTT.

In nucleotides, the CDR3 is TGCAGCGCCTATGTCGGGACAGTCTCTCGGGGCTACACCTTC. This gives the protein CSAYVGTVSRGYTF. The rearrangement links TRBV29-1 to TRBJ1-2, with TRBD1 identical over 7 bases. The CDR3 is made up of 14 amino acids. Germline CDR1 reads SQVTM; CDR2 reads ANQGSEA. Unmatched junction bases numbered 16, after V lost 7 bases and J lost 8 bases.

This chain connects TRBV12-3 or TRBV12-4 to TRBJ1-2; D gene ambiguous. This CDR3 contains 12 residues. V lost 6 bases and J lost 8, with 13 bases in between. This chain's CDR3 is CASSRGLGGYTF. The CDR3 region has the DNA TGTGCCAGCAGCCGAGGTCTCGGAGGCTACACCTTC.

The chain links TRBV25-1 to TRBJ2-3; TRBD2 matches 13 bases. J gave up 3 bases and V 4 bases, and 7 bases lay outside the gene matches. Per germline, CDR1 MGHDK and CDR2 SYGVNS. The CDR3 spans 17 residues. The CDR3 DNA is TGTGCCAGCAGTGCAAAACTAGCGGGAGGGCCGACAGATACGCAGTATTTT. Its translation is CASSAKLAGGPTDTQYF.

This chain joins TRBV7-9 and TRBJ1-1; 10 bases match TRBD1. V shed 5 bases, J shed 5 bases, and the junction held 5 bases outside the gene matches. CDR1 and CDR2 (germline): SEHNR, FQNEAQ (reference sequence). The CDR3 totals 14 residues. CDR3 sequence reads: CASSRDRGGTEAFF. DNA for the CDR3: TGTGCCAGCAGCCGGGACAGGGGAGGGACTGAAGCTTTCTTT.

This chain joins TRBV7-2 and TRBJ2-1; 7 nucleotides agree with TRBD2. Germline V lookup: CDR1 SGHTA, CDR2 FQGNSA. V dropped 5 bases and J dropped 15; count of bases not matched to a gene: 10. The CDR3 covers 12 residues. This CDR3 is CASSDYSREMFF. The CDR3 DNA sequence: TGTGCCAGCAGCGATTACTCGCGGGAGATGTTCTTC.

J is TRBJ1-2 and V is TRBV19; 8 bases fit TRBD1. The V segment lost 8 bases and the J segment 2 bases; nucleotides outside the gene matches: 10. Germline CDR1 and CDR2: LNHDA and SQIVND (reference sequence). CDR3 length: 15 residues. The CDR3 DNA follows: TGTGCCAGTCAGAGGACAGGGCAGGGGAACTATGGCTACACCTTC. Its translation: CASQRTGQGNYGYTF.

The rearrangement uses TRBV7-2 and TRBJ1-1; D is undetermined. The CDR3 has 13 residues. The germline V gene has CDR1 SGHTA and CDR2 FQGNSA. Trimming took 1 base from V and 6 from J, leaving 9 bases between them. The CDR3 DNA sequence: TGTGCCAGCAGCTTAGTAGAGGATTCTGAAGCTTTCTTT. It is translated as CASSLVEDSEAFF. Drawing the rest from reference TRBV7-2 and TRBJ1-1, the complete variable domain is GAGVSQSPSNKVTEKGKDVELRCDPISGHTALYWYRQSLGQGLEFLIYFQGNSAPDKSGLPSDRFSAERTGGSVSTLTIQRTQQEDSAVYLCASSLVEDSEAFFGQGTRLTVV.

This chain uses TRBV5-1 with TRBJ1-3; D remains ambiguous. The CDR3 length is 17 residues. Trimming removed 0 bases from V and 0 bases from J, with 13 bases in between. Germline CDR1 and CDR2: SGHRS and YFSETQ. CDR3 region: CASSLGVGASSGNTIYF. As DNA, the CDR3 is TGCGCCAGCAGCTTGGGAGTGGGAGCCAGCTCTGGAAACACCATATATTTT.

The chain joins TRBV11-3 to TRBJ2-2, with 7 bases aligning to TRBD1. V was clipped by 4 bases and J by 7 bases; unmatched bases: 9. CDR3 size: 15 residues. In germline, CDR1 is SGHNT, CDR2 YENEEA. CDR3 DNA: TGTGCCAGCAGCTCCGGGGACAGAATAAACGGGGAGCTGTTTTTT. It encodes CASSSGDRINGELFF.

The V gene is TRBV14, the J gene TRBJ1-6; D uncertain. CDR3 length: 16 residues. In germline, CDR1 is SGHDN, CDR2 FVKESK. V lost 0 bases and J 3 bases, leaving 9 bases between the germline ends. The CDR3 DNA is TGTGCCAGCAGCCAAGACCCGTACGGCTATAATTCACCCCTCCACTTT. Amino acids: CASSQDPYGYNSPLHF.

The chain is built from TRBV18 and TRBJ2-1; 9 nucleotides match TRBD1. This CDR3 spans 16 amino acids. V shed 4 bases, J shed 4 bases, and the junction held 8 bases outside the gene matches. Per the germline V gene, CDR1 is KGHSH and CDR2 is LQKENI. CDR3 region: CASSRPAGQGYNEQFF. The CDR3 bases are TGTGCCAGCTCACGCCCCGCGGGACAGGGTTACAATGAGCAGTTCTTC.

This chain uses TRBV9 with TRBJ2-3, with a weak D call TRBD1 (5 bases). The CDR3 sequence is 14 residues long. Per the germline V gene, CDR1 is SGDLS and CDR2 is YYNGEE. Trimming removed 0 bases at V and 3 bases at J, with 8 bases between. The CDR3 loop reads CASSVATATDTQYF. Written as DNA, the CDR3 is TGTGCCAGCAGCGTAGCGACAGCTACAGATACGCAGTATTTT.

The rearrangement joins TRBV19 to TRBJ1-3; D may be TRBD1 (5 bases). V was trimmed by 8 bases and J by 1 base, leaving 18 bases between them. There are 16 residues in the CDR3. The germline gives CDR1 LNHDA, CDR2 SQIVND (reference sequence). The CDR3: CASDSSGFASGNTIYF. The CDR3 nucleotides read TGTGCCAGTGATAGCTCAGGGTTCGCTTCTGGAAACACCATATATTTT. Filled out from reference TRBV19 and TRBJ1-3, the complete variable domain reads DGGITQSPKYLFRKEGQNVTLSCEQNLNHDAMYWYRQDPGQGLRLIYYSQIVNDFQKGDIAEGYSVSREKKESFPLTVTSAQKNPTAFYLCASDSSGFASGNTIYFGEGSWLTVV.

The chain employs TRBV7-2 and TRBJ1-1; D gene ambiguous. Trimming removed 1 base from V and 0 bases from J, with 9 bases in between. The CDR3 consists of 15 residues. The germline gives CDR1 SGHTA, CDR2 FQGNSA. The CDR3 nucleotides are TGTGCCAGCAGCTTAGTTGGGCTCCTGAACACTGAAGCTTTCTTT. Translating it yields CASSLVGLLNTEAFF.

The chain has TRBV5-4 and TRBJ1-1; 8 nucleotides line up with TRBD1. The junction had 10 bases not matched to a gene; V was cut back by 4 bases and J by 8 bases. The CDR3 is 14 residues long. CDR1 is SGHNT, CDR2 YYREEE, per germline (reference sequence). The CDR3 loop reads CASSTRQGREEAFF. CDR3 DNA sequence: TGTGCCAGCAGCACCAGACAGGGGCGGGAGGAAGCTTTCTTT.